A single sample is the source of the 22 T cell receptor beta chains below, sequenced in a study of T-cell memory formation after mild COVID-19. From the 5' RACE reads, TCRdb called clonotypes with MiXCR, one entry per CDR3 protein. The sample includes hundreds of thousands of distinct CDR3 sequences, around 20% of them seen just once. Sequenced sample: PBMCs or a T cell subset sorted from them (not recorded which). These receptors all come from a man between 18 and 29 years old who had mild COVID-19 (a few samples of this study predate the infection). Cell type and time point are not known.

Written as DNA, the CDR3 is TGTGCCAGCAGCGTAGGGCACCCCTCTGGAGAAGAGACCCAGTACTTC. Translating it yields CASSVGHPSGEETQYF. The chain is built from TRBV9 and TRBJ2-5; D not resolved. The V gene's germline CDR1 is SGDLS and CDR2 YYNGEE. There are 16 residues in the CDR3. Trimming took 0 bases from V and 3 from J, leaving 15 bases between them.

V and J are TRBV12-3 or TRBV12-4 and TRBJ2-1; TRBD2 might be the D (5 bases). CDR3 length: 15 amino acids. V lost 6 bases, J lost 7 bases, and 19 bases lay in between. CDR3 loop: CASRKEDFGGNEQFF. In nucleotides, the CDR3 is TGTGCCAGCAGGAAGGAGGATTTTGGCGGTAATGAGCAGTTCTTC.

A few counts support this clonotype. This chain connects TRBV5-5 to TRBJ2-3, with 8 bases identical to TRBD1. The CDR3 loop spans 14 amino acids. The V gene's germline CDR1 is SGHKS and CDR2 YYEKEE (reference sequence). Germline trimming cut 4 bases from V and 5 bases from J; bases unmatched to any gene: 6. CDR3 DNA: TGTGCCAGCAGCACAACAGGGGGAGTAGATACGCAGTATTTT. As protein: CASSTTGGVDTQYF.

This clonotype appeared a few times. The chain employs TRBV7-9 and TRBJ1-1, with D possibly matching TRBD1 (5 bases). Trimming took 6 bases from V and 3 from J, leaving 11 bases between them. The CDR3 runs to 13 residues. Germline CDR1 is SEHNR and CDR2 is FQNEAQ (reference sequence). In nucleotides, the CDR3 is TGTGCCAGCAGGGGGGGTCGGGACACTGAAGCTTTCTTT. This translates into CASRGGRDTEAFF.

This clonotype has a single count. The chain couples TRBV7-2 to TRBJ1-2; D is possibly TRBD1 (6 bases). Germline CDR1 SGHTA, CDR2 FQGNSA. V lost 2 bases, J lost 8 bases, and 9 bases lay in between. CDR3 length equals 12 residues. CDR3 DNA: TGTGCCAGCAGCTTATCAGGGGAGGGCTACACCTTC. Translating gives CASSLSGEGYTF.

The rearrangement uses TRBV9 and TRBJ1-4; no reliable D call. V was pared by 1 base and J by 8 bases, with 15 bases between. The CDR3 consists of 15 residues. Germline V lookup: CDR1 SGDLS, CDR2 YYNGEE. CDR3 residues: CASSVKGRSIEKLFF. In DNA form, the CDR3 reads TGTGCCAGCAGCGTAAAGGGCAGAAGTATCGAAAAACTGTTTTTT.

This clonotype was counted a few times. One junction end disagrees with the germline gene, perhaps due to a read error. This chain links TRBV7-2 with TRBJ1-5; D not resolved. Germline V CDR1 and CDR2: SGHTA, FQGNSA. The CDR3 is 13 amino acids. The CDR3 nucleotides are TGCGCCAGCAGCTTGGCAGGCTATCAGCCCCAGCATTTT. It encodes CASSLAGYQPQHF.

The CDR3 here is CASSLAPGVGRIDTQYF. The CDR3 DNA sequence: TGTGCCAGCAGCTTAGCGCCGGGGGTCGGGCGTATAGATACGCAGTATTTT. The gene calls are TRBV11-2 and TRBJ2-3; a possible D gene is TRBD2 (6 bases). V was shortened by 1 base and J by 5 bases, with 19 bases between the two germline ends. Germline lookup yields CDR1 SGHAT and CDR2 FQNNGV. This CDR3 has 17 amino acids.

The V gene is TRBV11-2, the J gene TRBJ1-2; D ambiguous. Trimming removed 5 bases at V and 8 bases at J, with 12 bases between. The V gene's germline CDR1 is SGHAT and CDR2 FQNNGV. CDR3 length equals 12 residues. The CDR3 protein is CASSTTNRGYTF. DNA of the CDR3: TGTGCCAGCAGCACCACCAATAGGGGCTACACCTTC.

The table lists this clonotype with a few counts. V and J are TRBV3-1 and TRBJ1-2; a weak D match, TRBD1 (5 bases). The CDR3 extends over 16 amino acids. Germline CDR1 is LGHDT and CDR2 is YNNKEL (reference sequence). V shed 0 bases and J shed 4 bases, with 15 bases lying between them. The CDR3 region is CASSQDIPGLSYGYTF. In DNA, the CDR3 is TGTGCCAGCAGCCAAGATATTCCAGGGCTATCCTATGGCTACACCTTC.

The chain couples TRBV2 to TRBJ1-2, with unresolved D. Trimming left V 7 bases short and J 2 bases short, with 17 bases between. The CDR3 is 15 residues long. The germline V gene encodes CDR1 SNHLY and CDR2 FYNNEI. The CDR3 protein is CASTPWWFPNYGYTF. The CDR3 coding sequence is TGTGCCAGCACTCCTTGGTGGTTCCCCAACTATGGCTACACCTTC. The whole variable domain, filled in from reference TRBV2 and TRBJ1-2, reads EPEVTQTPSHQVTQMGQEVILRCVPISNHLYFYWYRQILGQKVEFLVSFYNNEISEKSEIFDDQFSVERPDGSNFTLKIRSTKLEDSAMYFCASTPWWFPNYGYTFGSGTRLTVV.

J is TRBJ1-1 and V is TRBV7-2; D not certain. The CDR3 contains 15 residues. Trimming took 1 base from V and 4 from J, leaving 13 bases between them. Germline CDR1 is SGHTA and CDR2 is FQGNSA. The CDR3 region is CASSLEKGGITEAFF. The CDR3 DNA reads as TGTGCCAGCAGCTTAGAAAAGGGAGGGATCACTGAAGCTTTCTTT.

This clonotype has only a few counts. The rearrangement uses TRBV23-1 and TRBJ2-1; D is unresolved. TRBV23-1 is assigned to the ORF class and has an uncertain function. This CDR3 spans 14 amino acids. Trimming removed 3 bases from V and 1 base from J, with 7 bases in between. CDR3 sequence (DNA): TGCGCCAGCAGTCAGTATCGTTCCTACAATGAGCAGTTCTTC. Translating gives CASSQYRSYNEQFF.

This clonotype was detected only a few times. The CDR3 region is CASSLNRAQNTEAFF. CDR3 DNA: TGTGCCAGCAGCTTAAACAGGGCCCAGAACACTGAAGCTTTCTTT. V usage is TRBV11-2 and J usage is TRBJ1-1; D is possibly TRBD1 (6 bases). The germline V gene has CDR1 SGHAT and CDR2 FQNNGV. The CDR3 contains 15 residues. V was trimmed by 2 bases and J by 1 base, leaving 11 bases between them.

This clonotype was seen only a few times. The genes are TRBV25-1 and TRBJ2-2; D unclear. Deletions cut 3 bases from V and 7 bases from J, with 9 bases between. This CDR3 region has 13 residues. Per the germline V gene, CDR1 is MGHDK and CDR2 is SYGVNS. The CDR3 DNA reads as TGTGCCAGCAGTGAGTCCCCCGGCGGGGAGCTGTTTTTT. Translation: CASSESPGGELFF.

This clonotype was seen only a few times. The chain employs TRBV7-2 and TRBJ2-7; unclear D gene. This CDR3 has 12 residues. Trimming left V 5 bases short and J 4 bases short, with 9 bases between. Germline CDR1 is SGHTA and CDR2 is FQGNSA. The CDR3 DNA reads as TGTGCCAGCAGCCGATCAGGATACGAGCAGTACTTC. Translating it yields CASSRSGYEQYF. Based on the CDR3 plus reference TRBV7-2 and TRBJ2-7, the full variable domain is GAGVSQSPSNKVTEKGKDVELRCDPISGHTALYWYRQSLGQGLEFLIYFQGNSAPDKSGLPSDRFSAERTGGSVSTLTIQRTQQEDSAVYLCASSRSGYEQYFGPGTRLTVT.

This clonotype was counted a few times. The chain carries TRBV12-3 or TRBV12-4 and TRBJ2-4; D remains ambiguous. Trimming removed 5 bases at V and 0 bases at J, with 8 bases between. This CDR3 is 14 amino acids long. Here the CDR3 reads CASSPYVAKNIQYF. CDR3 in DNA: TGTGCCAGCAGTCCCTATGTAGCCAAAAACATTCAGTACTTC.

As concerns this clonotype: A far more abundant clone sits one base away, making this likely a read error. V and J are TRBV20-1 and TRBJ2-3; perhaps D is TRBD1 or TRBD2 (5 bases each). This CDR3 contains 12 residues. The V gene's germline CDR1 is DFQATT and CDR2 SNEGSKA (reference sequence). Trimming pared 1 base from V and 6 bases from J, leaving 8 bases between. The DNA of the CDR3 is TGCAGTGCTAGAGTTTGGGGGGATACGCAGTATTTT. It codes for CSARVWGDTQYF.

CDR3 amino acids: CASSLIGASNYGYTF. CDR3 coding DNA: TGTGCCAGCAGCTTGATCGGGGCCTCTAACTATGGCTACACCTTC. The chain links TRBV7-9 to TRBJ1-2; possibly TRBD1 for D (5 bases). The V gene's germline CDR1 is SEHNR and CDR2 FQNEAQ (reference sequence). The V end was cut by 3 bases, the J end by 0 bases, with 11 bases between. The CDR3 sequence is 15 residues long.

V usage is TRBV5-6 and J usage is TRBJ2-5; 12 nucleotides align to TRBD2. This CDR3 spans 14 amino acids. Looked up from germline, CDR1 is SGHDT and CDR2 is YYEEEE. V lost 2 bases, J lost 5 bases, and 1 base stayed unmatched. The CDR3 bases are TGTGCCAGCAGCTTTGGACTAGCGGGGGAGACCCAGTACTTC. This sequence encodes CASSFGLAGETQYF.

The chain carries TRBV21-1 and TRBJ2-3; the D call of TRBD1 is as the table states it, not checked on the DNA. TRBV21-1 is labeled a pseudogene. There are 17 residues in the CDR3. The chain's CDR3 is CASNPPGRWEGTDTQYF. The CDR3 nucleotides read TGTGCCAGCAACCCCCCCGGGAGATGGGAAGGCACAGATACGCAGTATTTT.

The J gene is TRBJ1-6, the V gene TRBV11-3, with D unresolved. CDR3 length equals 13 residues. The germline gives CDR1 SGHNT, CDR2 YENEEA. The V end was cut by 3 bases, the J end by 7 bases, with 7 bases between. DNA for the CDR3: TGTGCCAGCAGCTTTGGGGAGAATTCACCCCTCCACTTT. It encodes CASSFGENSPLHF. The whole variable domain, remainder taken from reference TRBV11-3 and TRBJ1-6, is EAGVVQSPRYKIIEKKQPVAFWCNPISGHNTLYWYLQNLGQGPELLIRYENEEAVDDSQLPKDRFSAERLKGVDSTLKIQPAELGDSAVYLCASSFGENSPLHFGNGTRLTVT.